This T cell receptor beta chain was sequenced for a study of blood T cell repertoires in COVID-19. In the authors' methods: Estimation of nucleated cell counts was performed using reference gene primer amplification. Produced via immunoSEQ multiplex PCR; TCRdb's table is partial and in-frame only. V and J calls and clone size are copied from that table; D and trimming were computed from the DNA. This sample has about 95,000 clones, with 81% found just once. Trimming removed 3 bases from V and 5 bases from J; junction bases left unmatched: 10. This CDR3 has 16 residues. Germline V CDR1 and CDR2: SGHVS, FNYEAQ.

The source is a man at least 80 years old with active or convalescent COVID-19. The chain joins TRBV7-6 to TRBJ2-5; 9 bases fit TRBD2. The specimen sequenced was peripheral blood. CDR3 DNA sequence: TGTGCCAGCAGCTTCGAAATGGCGGGGGGGCGTGAGACCCAGTACTTC. Translated: CASSFEMAGGRETQYF.